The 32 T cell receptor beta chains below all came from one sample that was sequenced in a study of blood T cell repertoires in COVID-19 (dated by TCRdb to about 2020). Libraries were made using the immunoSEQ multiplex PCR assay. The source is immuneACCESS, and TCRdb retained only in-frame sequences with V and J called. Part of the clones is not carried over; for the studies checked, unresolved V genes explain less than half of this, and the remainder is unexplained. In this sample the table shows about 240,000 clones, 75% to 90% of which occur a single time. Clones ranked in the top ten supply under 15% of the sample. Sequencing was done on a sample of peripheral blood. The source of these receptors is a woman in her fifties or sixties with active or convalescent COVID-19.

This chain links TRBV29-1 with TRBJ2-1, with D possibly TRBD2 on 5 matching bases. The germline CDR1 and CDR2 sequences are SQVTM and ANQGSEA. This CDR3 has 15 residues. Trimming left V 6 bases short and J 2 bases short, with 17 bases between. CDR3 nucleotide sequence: TGCAGCGTGAAAGTGGGCGCGGGCACCTACAATGAGCAGTTCTTC. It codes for CSVKVGAGTYNEQFF.

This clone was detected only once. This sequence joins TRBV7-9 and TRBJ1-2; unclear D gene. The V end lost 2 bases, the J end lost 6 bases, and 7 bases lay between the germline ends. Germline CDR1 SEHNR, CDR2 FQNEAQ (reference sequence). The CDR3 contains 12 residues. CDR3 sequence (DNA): TGTGCCAGCAGCTTATTGGAGCATGGCTACACCTTC. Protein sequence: CASSLLEHGYTF.

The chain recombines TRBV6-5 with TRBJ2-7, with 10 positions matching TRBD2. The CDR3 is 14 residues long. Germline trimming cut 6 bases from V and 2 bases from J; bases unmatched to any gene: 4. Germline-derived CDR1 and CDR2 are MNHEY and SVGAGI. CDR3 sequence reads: CASSRTSGPYEQYF. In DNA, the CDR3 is TGTGCCAGCAGCCGGACTAGCGGACCCTACGAGCAGTACTTC.

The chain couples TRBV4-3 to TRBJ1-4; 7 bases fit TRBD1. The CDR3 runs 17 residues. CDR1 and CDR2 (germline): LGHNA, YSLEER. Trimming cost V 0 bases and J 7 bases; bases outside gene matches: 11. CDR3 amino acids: CASSQDPPGQGVEKLFF. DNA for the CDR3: TGCGCCAGCAGCCAAGATCCCCCGGGGCAGGGGGTTGAAAAACTGTTTTTT.

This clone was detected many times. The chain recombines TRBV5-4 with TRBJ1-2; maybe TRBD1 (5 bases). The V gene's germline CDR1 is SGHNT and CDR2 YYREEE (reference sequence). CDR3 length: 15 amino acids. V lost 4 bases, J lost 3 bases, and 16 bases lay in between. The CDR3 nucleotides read TGTGCCAGCAGCGCCGGTGGGGGGGGTTACTATGGCTACACCTTC. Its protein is CASSAGGGGYYGYTF.

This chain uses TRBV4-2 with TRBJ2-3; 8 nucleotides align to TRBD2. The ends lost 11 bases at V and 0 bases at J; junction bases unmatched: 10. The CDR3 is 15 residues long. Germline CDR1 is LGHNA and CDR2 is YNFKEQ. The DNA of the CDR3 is TGTGCCCAAGCAGCGGGGGACACTAGCACAGATACGCAGTATTTT. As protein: CAQAAGDTSTDTQYF.

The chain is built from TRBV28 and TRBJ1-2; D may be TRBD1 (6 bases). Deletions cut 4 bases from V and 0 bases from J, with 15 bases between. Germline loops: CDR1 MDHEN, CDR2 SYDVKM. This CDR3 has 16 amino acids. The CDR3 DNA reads TGTGCCAGCAGTTCGGTCGACAGGCTAACTAACTATGGCTACACCTTC. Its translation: CASSSVDRLTNYGYTF.

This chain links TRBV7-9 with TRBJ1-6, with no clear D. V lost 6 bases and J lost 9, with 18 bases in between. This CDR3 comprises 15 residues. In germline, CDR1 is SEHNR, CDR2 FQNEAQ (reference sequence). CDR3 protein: CASRMSPDWSSPLHF. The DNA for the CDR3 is TGTGCCAGCAGGATGAGCCCCGACTGGAGTTCACCCCTCCACTTT.

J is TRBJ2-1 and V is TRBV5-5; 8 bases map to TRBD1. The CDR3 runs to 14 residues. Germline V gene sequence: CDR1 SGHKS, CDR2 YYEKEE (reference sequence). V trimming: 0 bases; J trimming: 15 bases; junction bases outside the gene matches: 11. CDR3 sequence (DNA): TGTGCCAGCAGCTTGGGGACAGGGACCCTCGGGGGGTTCTTC. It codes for CASSLGTGTLGGFF.

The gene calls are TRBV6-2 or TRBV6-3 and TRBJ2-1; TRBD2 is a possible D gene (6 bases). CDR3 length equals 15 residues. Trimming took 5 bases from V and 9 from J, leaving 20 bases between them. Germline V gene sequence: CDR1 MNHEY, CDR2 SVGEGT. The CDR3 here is CASSALGGGGSEQFF. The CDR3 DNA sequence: TGTGCCAGCAGTGCACTGGGGGGTGGAGGTTCTGAGCAGTTCTTC.

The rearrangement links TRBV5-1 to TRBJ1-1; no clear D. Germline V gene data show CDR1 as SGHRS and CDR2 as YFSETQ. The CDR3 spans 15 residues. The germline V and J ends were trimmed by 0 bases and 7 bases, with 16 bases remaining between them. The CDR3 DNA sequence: TGCGCCAGCAGCTTGGCCCAAAACGCACAGAGTGAAGCTTTCTTT. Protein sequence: CASSLAQNAQSEAFF. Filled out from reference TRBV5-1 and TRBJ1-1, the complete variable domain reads KAGVTQTPRYLIKTRGQQVTLSCSPISGHRSVSWYQQTPGQGLQFLFEYFSETQRNKGNFPGRFSGRQFSNSRSEMNVSTLELGDSALYLCASSLAQNAQSEAFFGQGTRLTVV.

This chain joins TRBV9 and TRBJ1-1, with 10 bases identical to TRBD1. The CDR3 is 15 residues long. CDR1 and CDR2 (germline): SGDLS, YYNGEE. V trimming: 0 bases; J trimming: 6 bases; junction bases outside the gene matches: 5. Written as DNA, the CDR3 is TGTGCCAGCAGCGTAGGTGGGACAGGGGTAGCTGAAGCTTTCTTT. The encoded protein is CASSVGGTGVAEAFF.

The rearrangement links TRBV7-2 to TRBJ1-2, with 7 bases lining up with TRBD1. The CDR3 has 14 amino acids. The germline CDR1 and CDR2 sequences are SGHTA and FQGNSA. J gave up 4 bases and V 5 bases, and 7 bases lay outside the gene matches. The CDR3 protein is CASSPQQGTYGYTF. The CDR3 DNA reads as TGTGCCAGCAGCCCACAACAGGGGACCTATGGCTACACCTTC.

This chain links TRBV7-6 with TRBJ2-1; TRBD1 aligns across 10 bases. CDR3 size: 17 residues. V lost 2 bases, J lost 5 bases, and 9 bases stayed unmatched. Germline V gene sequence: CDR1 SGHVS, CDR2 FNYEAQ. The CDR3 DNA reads TGTGCCAGCAGCTTATACCCCCCGGGACAGGGGAACAATGAGCAGTTCTTC. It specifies CASSLYPPGQGNNEQFF. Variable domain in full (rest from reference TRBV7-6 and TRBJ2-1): GAGVSQSPRYKVTKRGQDVALRCDPISGHVSLYWYRQALGQGPEFLTYFNYEAQQDKSGLPNDRFSAERPEGSISTLTIQRTEQRDSAMYRCASSLYPPGQGNNEQFFGPGTRLTVL.

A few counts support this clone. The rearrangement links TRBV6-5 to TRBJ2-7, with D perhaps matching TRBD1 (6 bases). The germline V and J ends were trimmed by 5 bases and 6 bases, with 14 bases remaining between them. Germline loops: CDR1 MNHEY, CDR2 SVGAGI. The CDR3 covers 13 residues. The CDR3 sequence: CASSPLNRAEQYF. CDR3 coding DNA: TGTGCCAGCAGTCCCCTAAACAGGGCCGAGCAGTACTTC.

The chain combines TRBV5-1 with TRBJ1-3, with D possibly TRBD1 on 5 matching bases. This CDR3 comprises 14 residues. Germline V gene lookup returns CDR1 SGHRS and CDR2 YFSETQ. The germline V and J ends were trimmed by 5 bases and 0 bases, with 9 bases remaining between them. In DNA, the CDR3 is TGCGCCAGCAGGGGACTGGCCTCTGGAAACACCATATATTTT. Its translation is CASRGLASGNTIYF.

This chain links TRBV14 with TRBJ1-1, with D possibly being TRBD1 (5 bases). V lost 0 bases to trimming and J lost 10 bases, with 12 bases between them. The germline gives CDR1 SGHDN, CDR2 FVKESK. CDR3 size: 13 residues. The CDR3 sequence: CASSQEQGKTAFF. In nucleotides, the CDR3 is TGTGCCAGCAGCCAAGAGCAGGGAAAAACAGCTTTCTTT.

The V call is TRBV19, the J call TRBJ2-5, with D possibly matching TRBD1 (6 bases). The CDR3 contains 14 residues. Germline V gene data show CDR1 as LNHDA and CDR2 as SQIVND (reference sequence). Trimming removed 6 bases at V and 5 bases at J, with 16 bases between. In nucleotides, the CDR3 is TGTGCCAGTAGCGGGACCGTGAGGGGGGAGACCCAGTACTTC. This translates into CASSGTVRGETQYF. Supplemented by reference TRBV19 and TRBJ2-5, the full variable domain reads DGGITQSPKYLFRKEGQNVTLSCEQNLNHDAMYWYRQDPGQGLRLIYYSQIVNDFQKGDIAEGYSVSREKKESFPLTVTSAQKNPTAFYLCASSGTVRGETQYFGPGTRLLVL.

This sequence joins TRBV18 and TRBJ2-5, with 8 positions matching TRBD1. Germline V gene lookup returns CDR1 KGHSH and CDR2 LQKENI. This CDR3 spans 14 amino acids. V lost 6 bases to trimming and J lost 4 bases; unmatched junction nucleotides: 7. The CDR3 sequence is CASSQPTGVETQYF. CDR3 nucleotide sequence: TGTGCCAGCTCTCAGCCGACAGGGGTAGAGACCCAGTACTTC. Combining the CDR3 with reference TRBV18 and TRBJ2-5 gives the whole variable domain NAGVMQNPRHLVRRRGQEARLRCSPMKGHSHVYWYRQLPEEGLKFMVYLQKENIIDESGMPKERFSAEFPKEGPSILRIQQVVRGDSAAYFCASSQPTGVETQYFGPGTRLLVL.

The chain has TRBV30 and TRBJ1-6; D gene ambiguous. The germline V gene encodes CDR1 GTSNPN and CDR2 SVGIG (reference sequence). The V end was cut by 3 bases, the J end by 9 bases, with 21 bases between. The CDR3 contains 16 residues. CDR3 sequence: CAWRDSIGLYGSPLHF. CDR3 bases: TGTGCCTGGAGGGACTCCATAGGACTGTACGGTTCACCCCTCCACTTT. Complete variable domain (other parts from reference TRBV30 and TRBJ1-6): SQTIHQWPATLVQPVGSPLSLECTVEGTSNPNLYWYRQAAGRGLQLLFYSVGIGQISSEVPQNLSASRPQDRQFILSSKKLLLSDSGFYLCAWRDSIGLYGSPLHFGNGTRLTVT.

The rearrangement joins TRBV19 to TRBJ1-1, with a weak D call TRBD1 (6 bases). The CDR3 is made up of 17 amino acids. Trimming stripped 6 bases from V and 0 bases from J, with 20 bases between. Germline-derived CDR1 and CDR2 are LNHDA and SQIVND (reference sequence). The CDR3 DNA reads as TGTGCCAGTAGCCCCGAGGGCAGGGGAGCCATGAACACTGAAGCTTTCTTT. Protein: CASSPEGRGAMNTEAFF.

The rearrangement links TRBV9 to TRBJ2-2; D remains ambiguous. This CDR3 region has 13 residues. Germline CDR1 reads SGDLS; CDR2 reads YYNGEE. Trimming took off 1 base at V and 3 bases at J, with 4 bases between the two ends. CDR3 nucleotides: TGTGCCAGCAGCGTATCTTACACCGGGGAGCTGTTTTTT. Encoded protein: CASSVSYTGELFF.

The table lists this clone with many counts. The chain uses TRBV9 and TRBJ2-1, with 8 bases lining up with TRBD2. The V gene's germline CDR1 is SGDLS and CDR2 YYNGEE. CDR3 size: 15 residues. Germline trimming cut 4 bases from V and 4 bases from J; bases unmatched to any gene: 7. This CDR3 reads CASSPSAGGYNEQFF. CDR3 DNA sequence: TGTGCCAGCAGCCCATCCGCGGGGGGTTACAATGAGCAGTTCTTC.

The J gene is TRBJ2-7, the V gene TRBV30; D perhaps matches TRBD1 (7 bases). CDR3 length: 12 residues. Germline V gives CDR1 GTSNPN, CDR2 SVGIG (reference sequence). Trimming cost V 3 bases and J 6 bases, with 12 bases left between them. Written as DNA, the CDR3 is TGTGCCTGGAGCAGGGGGGTCGGCGAGCAGTACTTC. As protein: CAWSRGVGEQYF.

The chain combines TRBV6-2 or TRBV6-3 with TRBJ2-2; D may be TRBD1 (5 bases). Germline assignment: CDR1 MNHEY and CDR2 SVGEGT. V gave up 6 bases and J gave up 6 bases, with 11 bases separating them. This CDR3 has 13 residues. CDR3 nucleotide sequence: TGTGCCAGCAGCAATGGGGCGGCCGGGGAGCTGTTTTTT. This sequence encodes CASSNGAAGELFF.

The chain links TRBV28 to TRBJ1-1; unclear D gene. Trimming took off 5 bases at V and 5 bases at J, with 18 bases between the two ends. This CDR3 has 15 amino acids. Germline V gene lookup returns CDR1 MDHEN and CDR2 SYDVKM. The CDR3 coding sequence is TGTGCCAGCAGTCCCCCCGGTCTAGTATGGACTGAAGCTTTCTTT. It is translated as CASSPPGLVWTEAFF.

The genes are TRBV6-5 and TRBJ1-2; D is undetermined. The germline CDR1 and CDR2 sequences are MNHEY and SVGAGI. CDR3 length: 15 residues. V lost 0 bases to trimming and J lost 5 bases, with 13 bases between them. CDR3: CASSYSRQPGYGYTF. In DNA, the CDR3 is TGTGCCAGCAGTTACTCCCGGCAGCCAGGTTATGGCTACACCTTC.

The CDR3 DNA reads TGTGCCAGCAGCAAAGCGCTTTGGGCAGTTTATGGCTACACCTTC. This gives the protein CASSKALWAVYGYTF. The chain joins TRBV21-1 to TRBJ1-2; the table's TRBD1 call for D was not verified on the DNA. TRBV21-1 corresponds to a pseudogene. This CDR3 is built from 15 residues.

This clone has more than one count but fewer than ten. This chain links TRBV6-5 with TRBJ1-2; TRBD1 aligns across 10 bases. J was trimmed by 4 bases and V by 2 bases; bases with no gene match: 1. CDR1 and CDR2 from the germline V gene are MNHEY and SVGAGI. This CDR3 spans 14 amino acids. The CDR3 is CASSYRDRGYGYTF. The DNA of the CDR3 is TGTGCCAGCAGTTACCGGGACAGGGGCTATGGCTACACCTTC.

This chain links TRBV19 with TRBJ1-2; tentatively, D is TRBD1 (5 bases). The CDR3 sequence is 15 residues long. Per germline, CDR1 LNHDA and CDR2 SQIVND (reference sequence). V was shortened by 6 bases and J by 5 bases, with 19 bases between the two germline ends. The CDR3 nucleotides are TGTGCCAGTAGCCGCGACCGGGGGGGAGGATATGGCTACACCTTC. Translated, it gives CASSRDRGGGYGYTF.

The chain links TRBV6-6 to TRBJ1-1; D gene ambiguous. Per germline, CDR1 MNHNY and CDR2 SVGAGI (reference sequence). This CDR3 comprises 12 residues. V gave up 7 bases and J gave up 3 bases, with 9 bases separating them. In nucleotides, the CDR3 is TGTGCCAGCATCCTCGGGGACACTGAAGCTTTCTTT. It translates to CASILGDTEAFF.

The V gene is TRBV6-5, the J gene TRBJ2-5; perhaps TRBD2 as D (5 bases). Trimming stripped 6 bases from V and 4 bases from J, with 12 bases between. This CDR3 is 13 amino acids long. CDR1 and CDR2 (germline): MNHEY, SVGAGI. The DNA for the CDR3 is TGTGCCAGCAGGGCAGGAGGTAGAGAGACCCAGTACTTC. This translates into CASRAGGRETQYF.